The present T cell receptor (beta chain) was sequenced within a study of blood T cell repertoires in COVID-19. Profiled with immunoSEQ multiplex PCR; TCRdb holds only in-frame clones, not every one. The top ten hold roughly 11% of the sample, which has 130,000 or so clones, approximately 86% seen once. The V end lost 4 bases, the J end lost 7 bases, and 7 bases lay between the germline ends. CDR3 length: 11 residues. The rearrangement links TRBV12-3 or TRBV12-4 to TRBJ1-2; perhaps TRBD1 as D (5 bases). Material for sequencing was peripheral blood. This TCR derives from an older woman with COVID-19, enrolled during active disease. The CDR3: CASSSRAGYTF. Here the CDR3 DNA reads TGTGCCAGCAGTTCCAGGGCTGGCTACACCTTC.